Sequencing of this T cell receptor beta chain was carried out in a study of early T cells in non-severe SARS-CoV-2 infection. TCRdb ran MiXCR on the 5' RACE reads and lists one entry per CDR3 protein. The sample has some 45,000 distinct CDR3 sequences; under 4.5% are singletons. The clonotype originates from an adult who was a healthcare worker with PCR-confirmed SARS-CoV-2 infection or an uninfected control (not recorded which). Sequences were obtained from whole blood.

CDR3 DNA: TGTGCCAGCAGTTCCCAACCGGGACAGAATCAGCCCCAGCATTTT. Protein: CASSSQPGQNQPQHF. The chain carries TRBV6-5 and TRBJ1-5; 7 positions match TRBD1. CDR1 is MNHEY and CDR2 is SVGAGI in the germline V gene. The junction had 7 bases not matched to a gene; V was cut back by 4 bases and J by 4 bases. This CDR3 contains 15 residues.